The 28 T cell receptor beta chains below all came from one sample that was sequenced in a study of blood T cells in healthy people across ages. A second PCR of roughly 7 to 11 cycles used a sample-barcoded 5' primer and a J-beta primer mix. One entry per CDR3 protein, called by TCRdb with MiXCR from the 5' RACE reads. The table shows about 780,000 distinct CDR3 sequences, with approximately 59% occurring only once. The source material was blood. Source of these receptors: a man aged 25 to 40 in good health.

The sample holds a few counts of this clonotype. The chain links TRBV7-2 to TRBJ2-3; D possibly corresponds to TRBD2 (6 bases). This CDR3 spans 16 amino acids. The germline V gene encodes CDR1 SGHTA and CDR2 FQGNSA. With 5 bases removed from V and 1 base from J, the gap between germline ends came to 16 bases. In DNA form, the CDR3 reads TGTGCCAGCAGCCCCCGACTAGTCAGACGCACAGATACGCAGTATTTT. It translates to CASSPRLVRRTDTQYF.

The V gene is TRBV14, the J gene TRBJ2-3; possible D gene TRBD2, 7 bases. V gave up 0 bases and J gave up 11 bases, with 24 bases separating them. The CDR3 length is 17 residues. Germline V gives CDR1 SGHDN, CDR2 FVKESK. CDR3 region: CASSQDFLGGGEYEQYF. The CDR3 DNA is TGTGCCAGCAGCCAAGATTTTCTGGGCGGGGGCGAATATGAGCAGTATTTT.

The chain has TRBV24-1 and TRBJ2-7; TRBD1 might be the D (6 bases). The V end was cut by 3 bases, the J end by 2 bases, with 28 bases between. CDR1 is KGHDR and CDR2 is SFDVKD in the germline V gene. The CDR3 is made up of 20 amino acids. CDR3 in amino acids: CATSDPDGSGHPGNPYEQYF. As DNA, the CDR3 is TGTGCCACCAGTGATCCCGACGGATCGGGACACCCAGGAAACCCCTACGAGCAGTACTTC.

This clonotype was observed a handful of times. The gene calls are TRBV27 and TRBJ2-7; TRBD2 might be the D (6 bases). Per germline, CDR1 MNHEY and CDR2 SMNVEV (reference sequence). Trimming shortened V by 2 bases and J by 6 bases, and 14 bases separated the two germline ends. CDR3 length: 14 amino acids. The CDR3 region has the DNA TGTGCCAGCAGTTTAGGGGGGAAAACTAGCGAGCAGTACTTC. Translating it yields CASSLGGKTSEQYF.

This clonotype showed up just once. The CDR3 nucleotides read TGTGCCAGCAGTGAATTGCCGGGTAGGTTCGGATCGGATGAGCAGTTCTTC. Its protein is CASSELPGRFGSDEQFF. The chain combines TRBV2 with TRBJ2-1; D not certain. The CDR3 is made up of 17 amino acids. Trimming shortened V by 2 bases and J by 8 bases, and 22 bases separated the two germline ends. Germline V lookup: CDR1 SNHLY, CDR2 FYNNEI.

This chain connects TRBV20-1 to TRBJ1-5; 8 bases agree with TRBD1. The CDR3 runs to 19 residues. From germline, CDR1 is DFQATT and CDR2 SNEGSKA (reference sequence). V was clipped by 5 bases and J by 0 bases; unmatched bases: 18. The CDR3 nucleotides are TGCAGTGCTCCAACTTATCGAGTACCGGGACAGGTTAGCAATCAGCCCCAGCATTTT. Its protein product is CSAPTYRVPGQVSNQPQHF.

The chain is built from TRBV7-2 and TRBJ2-7, with TRBD2 matching over 7 bases. Germline CDR1 and CDR2: SGHTA and FQGNSA. The CDR3 runs to 14 residues. The V gene end was trimmed by 3 bases and the J gene end by 6 bases; junction bases not matched to a gene: 8. The CDR3 coding sequence is TGTGCCAGCAGCTTCGCGGGGGACCGCGGCGAGCAGTACTTC. Its translation: CASSFAGDRGEQYF.

Only one count was recorded for this clonotype. The chain joins TRBV5-6 to TRBJ2-1; D gene ambiguous. The ends were cut back, 6 bases at V and 2 bases at J, with 15 bases in the middle. Germline CDR1 reads SGHDT; CDR2 reads YYEEEE. The CDR3 is 15 amino acids. CDR3 in amino acids: CASTDSGRAYNEQFF. The CDR3 coding sequence is TGTGCCAGCACCGACTCGGGTAGGGCCTACAATGAGCAGTTCTTC.

V is TRBV5-1 and J is TRBJ1-2, with 7 bases matching TRBD1. V lost 2 bases to trimming and J lost 7 bases; unmatched junction nucleotides: 5. Looked up from germline, CDR1 is SGHRS and CDR2 is YFSETQ. This CDR3 spans 13 amino acids. The CDR3 loop is CASSLTGDSGYTF. In DNA form, the CDR3 reads TGCGCCAGCAGCTTAACAGGGGATAGTGGCTACACCTTC. The full variable domain, rest sourced from reference TRBV5-1 and TRBJ1-2, is KAGVTQTPRYLIKTRGQQVTLSCSPISGHRSVSWYQQTPGQGLQFLFEYFSETQRNKGNFPGRFSGRQFSNSRSEMNVSTLELGDSALYLCASSLTGDSGYTFGSGTRLTVV.

This clonotype was counted once. The chain carries TRBV6-2 or TRBV6-3 and TRBJ2-3; no definite D call. This CDR3 has 13 amino acids. Germline V gene lookup returns CDR1 MNHEY and CDR2 SVGEGT. V lost 5 bases to trimming and J lost 5 bases, with 11 bases between them. The CDR3 sequence: CASSKRTLDTQYF. The CDR3 nucleotides read TGTGCCAGCAGTAAAAGGACGCTAGATACGCAGTATTTT.

This rearrangement joins TRBV29-1 to TRBJ2-5, with a possible D match to TRBD2 (5 bases). Trimming removed 2 bases at V and 11 bases at J, with 27 bases between. This CDR3 spans 16 amino acids. Germline CDR1 SQVTM, CDR2 ANQGSEA. CDR3 bases: TGCAGCGTTGAAAAACCCTTGGCAGGAGACTACAATGAGCAGTACTTC. Amino acids: CSVEKPLAGDYNEQYF.

This chain uses TRBV7-9 with TRBJ1-2, with D maybe TRBD1 (6 bases). CDR1 SEHNR and CDR2 FQNEAQ come from the germline V gene (reference sequence). This CDR3 region has 13 residues. The ends were cut back, 3 bases at V and 6 bases at J, with 11 bases in the middle. The chain's CDR3 is CASSFGQSNGYTF. CDR3 nucleotide sequence: TGTGCCAGCAGCTTTGGACAGTCGAATGGCTACACCTTC.

The chain carries TRBV10-3 and TRBJ2-1, with TRBD1 matching 7 bases. In germline, CDR1 is ENHRY, CDR2 SYGVKD. This CDR3 region has 15 residues. V lost 0 bases, J lost 1 base, and 0 bases stayed unmatched. This chain's CDR3 is CAISESRGSYNEQFF. The CDR3 DNA reads as TGTGCCATCAGTGAGTCCAGGGGGTCCTACAATGAGCAGTTCTTC.

V gene TRBV19 combines with J gene TRBJ2-1; TRBD2 is a possible D gene (7 bases). The length of the CDR3 is 17 residues. Germline loops: CDR1 LNHDA, CDR2 SQIVND (reference sequence). Trimming removed 0 bases from V and 5 bases from J, with 17 bases in between. The CDR3 DNA sequence: TGTGCCAGTAGTATAGATCGGGGGGCCCGCCGGGACAATGAGCAGTTCTTC. Translation: CASSIDRGARRDNEQFF.

A remark on this clonotype: A much larger clone differs from this one at a single base, so this may be a read error. The rearrangement joins TRBV29-1 to TRBJ2-5, with a weak D call TRBD2 (6 bases). Trimming stripped 4 bases from V and 11 bases from J, with 20 bases between. Germline V CDR1 and CDR2: SQVTM, ANQGSEA. The CDR3 totals 13 residues. CDR3 sequence (DNA): TGCAGCGTTGGGGCGGGGAGAAACAATGAGCAGTACTTC. This codes for CSVGAGRNNEQYF.

This chain uses TRBV28 with TRBJ2-3, with 8 positions matching TRBD1. The CDR3 extends over 16 amino acids. Germline loops: CDR1 MDHEN, CDR2 SYDVKM. J was trimmed by 0 bases and V by 2 bases; bases with no gene match: 4. Here the CDR3 DNA reads TGTGCCAGCAGTTTACAGGGGGCGGCTAGCACAGATACGCAGTATTTT. The encoded protein is CASSLQGAASTDTQYF.

The CDR3 here is CASSLTSSADTQYF. CDR3 DNA: TGTGCCAGCAGCTTGACTAGCTCAGCAGATACGCAGTATTTT. The chain recombines TRBV7-9 with TRBJ2-3, with 7 bases identical to TRBD2. Trimming at V came to 3 bases and at J to 4 bases, leaving 4 bases not matched to a gene. The length of the CDR3 is 14 residues. From germline, CDR1 is SEHNR and CDR2 FQNEAQ (reference sequence).

This clonotype was seen a handful of times. The rearrangement links TRBV5-1 to TRBJ2-7, with no clear D. CDR1 is SGHRS, CDR2 YFSETQ, per germline. The CDR3 extends over 13 amino acids. Deletions cut 4 bases from V and 3 bases from J, with 11 bases between. CDR3 DNA sequence: TGCGCCAGCAGCCCCCTCGAAGTCTACGAGCAGTACTTC. Its protein is CASSPLEVYEQYF.

This clonotype has only a few counts. The rearrangement links TRBV6-4 to TRBJ2-3, with 9 positions matching TRBD2. V lost 5 bases, J lost 1 base, and 4 bases stayed unmatched. CDR3 length: 15 residues. Germline CDR1 reads MRHNA; CDR2 reads SNTAGT. The CDR3 loop reads CASSSSSGGTDTQYF. In nucleotides, the CDR3 is TGTGCCAGCAGTTCTTCTAGCGGGGGCACAGATACGCAGTATTTT.

The chain carries TRBV28 and TRBJ1-2, with D perhaps matching TRBD1 (6 bases). V lost 7 bases to trimming and J lost 0 bases, with 18 bases between them. Germline assignment: CDR1 MDHEN and CDR2 SYDVKM. The CDR3 has 16 residues. DNA of the CDR3: TGTGCCAGCACTATCGGTGGGGCAGGGGCTAACTATGGCTACACCTTC. Translating gives CASTIGGAGANYGYTF.

CDR3 residues: CSARGTSRPQYF. The CDR3 DNA follows: TGCAGTGCTAGAGGGACTAGCAGGCCCCAGTACTTC. J is TRBJ2-5 and V is TRBV20-1; 8 bases match TRBD2. The CDR3 sequence is 12 residues long. Trimming at V came to 1 base and at J to 9 bases, leaving 4 bases not matched to a gene. Per the germline V gene, CDR1 is DFQATT and CDR2 is SNEGSKA (reference sequence).

This clonotype has more than one count but fewer than ten. J is TRBJ1-1 and V is TRBV29-1; TRBD1 might be the D (5 bases). The length of the CDR3 is 12 residues. The ends were cut back, 7 bases at V and 1 base at J, with 10 bases in the middle. CDR1 and CDR2 (germline): SQVTM, ANQGSEA. For the CDR3, the DNA is TGCAGCGGCGGGACGGGGAACACTGAAGCTTTCTTT. It is translated as CSGGTGNTEAFF.

There are a few counts of this clonotype. V usage is TRBV4-2 and J usage is TRBJ2-1; TRBD2 is a possible D gene (6 bases). The V and J ends lost 1 base and 6 bases respectively, with 7 bases between them. Germline V lookup: CDR1 LGHNA, CDR2 YNFKEQ. The CDR3 is made up of 13 amino acids. The CDR3 region has the DNA TGTGCCAGCAGCCAAGGGGGGGTCAATGAGCAGTTCTTC. This gives the protein CASSQGGVNEQFF.

The chain recombines TRBV5-1 with TRBJ2-7; 7 bases map to TRBD1. CDR1 is SGHRS and CDR2 is YFSETQ in the germline V gene. V trimming: 5 bases; J trimming: 5 bases; junction bases outside the gene matches: 7. The CDR3 sequence is 13 residues long. This CDR3 reads CASRPTGVHEQYF. CDR3 DNA: TGCGCCAGCAGGCCCACAGGGGTCCACGAGCAGTACTTC.

This clonotype appeared once. With a much larger clone just one base away, this may be a read error. The chain joins TRBV20-1 to TRBJ2-1, with unresolved D. Germline V gene sequence: CDR1 DFQATT, CDR2 SNEGSKA (reference sequence). V was pared by 5 bases and J by 13 bases, with 21 bases between. There are 13 residues in the CDR3. CDR3 nucleotide sequence: TGCAGTGCTGCCCAAAAACTCTTAGAGACCCAGTTCTTC. Protein: CSAAQKLLETQFF.

This chain uses TRBV29-1 with TRBJ1-5; 9 bases agree with TRBD1. Germline V gene sequence: CDR1 SQVTM, CDR2 ANQGSEA. The CDR3 totals 15 residues. The V and J ends lost 0 bases and 4 bases, in that order; junction bases with no gene match: 4. CDR3 bases: TGCAGCGTTGAAGAGTCCGGACAGGGGAATCAGCCCCAGCATTTT. It translates to CSVEESGQGNQPQHF.

The gene calls are TRBV4-3 and TRBJ2-3; D remains unclear. Germline CDR1 and CDR2: LGHNA and YSLEER. This CDR3 contains 13 residues. Between the trimmed V and J ends, which lost 0 bases and 4 bases, there was a span of 5 bases. CDR3 amino acids: CASSQEGSDTQYF. In nucleotides, the CDR3 is TGCGCCAGCAGCCAAGAGGGATCAGATACGCAGTATTTT.

The gene calls are TRBV20-1 and TRBJ2-7; D is tentatively TRBD1 or TRBD2 (5 bases each). This CDR3 has 13 amino acids. Germline V CDR1 and CDR2: DFQATT, SNEGSKA (reference sequence). V dropped 6 bases and J dropped 6 bases, with 18 bases sitting between them. As DNA, the CDR3 is TGCAGTGCCAGGGAGATCCAATGGGGCGAGCAGTACTTC. This encodes CSAREIQWGEQYF.